One and the same sample provided the 12 T cell receptor beta chains below, sequenced in a study of T cell repertoires in cytomegalovirus infection. TCRdb re-analysed the reads in MiXCR, keeping a single row per CDR3 protein. The sample lists about 500,000 distinct CDR3 sequences, around 30% seen once, with roughly a sixth in the top ten. Antigens for these TCRs are unknown. This specimen consisted of cultured PBMCs, obtained from culture after CMV antigen stimulation. These receptors all stem from a human donor in good health (CMV status not recorded). Some clones in this sample may be carry-over from other donors' samples.

This clonotype has only a few counts. This chain uses TRBV6-1 with TRBJ2-7; perhaps D is TRBD1 or TRBD2 (5 bases each). This CDR3 comprises 15 residues. With 6 bases removed from V and 1 base from J, the gap between germline ends came to 16 bases. Germline CDR1 MNHNS, CDR2 SASEGT. The DNA of the CDR3 is TGTGCCAGCAGCTATGGGGACCGACGGTCCTACGAGCAGTACTTC. Amino acid sequence: CASSYGDRRSYEQYF.

The J gene is TRBJ1-6, the V gene TRBV5-4; 9 bases are shared with TRBD1. The CDR3 is 14 residues long. V trimming: 10 bases; J trimming: 6 bases; junction bases outside the gene matches: 8. CDR1 is SGHNT, CDR2 YYREEE, per germline (reference sequence). The CDR3 loop is CASHRGQGNSPLHF. The CDR3 nucleotides read TGTGCCTCCCATAGGGGACAGGGTAATTCACCCCTCCACTTT.

The chain combines TRBV9 with TRBJ1-1; 7 positions agree with TRBD1. Germline V lookup: CDR1 SGDLS, CDR2 YYNGEE. The CDR3 runs 15 residues. Trimming removed 3 bases from V and 1 base from J; junction bases left unmatched: 6. CDR3 amino acids: CASSARQGGNTEAFF. DNA of the CDR3: TGTGCCAGCAGCGCCCGACAGGGAGGGAACACTGAAGCTTTCTTT.

V is TRBV4-2 and J is TRBJ2-3; 9 positions agree with TRBD2. This CDR3 has 18 amino acids. Germline V gives CDR1 LGHNA, CDR2 YNFKEQ. The trim removed 2 bases at V and 2 bases at J, leaving 11 bases unmatched. In DNA form, the CDR3 reads TGTGCCAGCAGCCAATTGGGGCGGACTAGCGACTACACAGATACGCAGTATTTT. Protein product: CASSQLGRTSDYTDTQYF.

In its sample, this clonotype was seen many times. The chain uses TRBV12-5 and TRBJ2-5; the D gene could be TRBD1 or TRBD2 (6 bases each). Germline V gives CDR1 LGHNT, CDR2 FRNRAP. The V gene lost 1 base and the J gene lost 5 bases, with 14 bases spanning the gap. This CDR3 region has 15 residues. CDR3 in DNA: TGTGCTAGTGGTTTGGAGTCCGGGGGCCGGGAGACCCAGTACTTC. It codes for CASGLESGGRETQYF.

The chain uses TRBV4-3 and TRBJ2-1; the D is unclear. The CDR3 has 14 amino acids. The V gene's germline CDR1 is LGHNA and CDR2 YSLEER. Trimming took off 0 bases at V and 8 bases at J, with 11 bases between the two ends. The CDR3 here is CASSQDFGVHEQFF. The CDR3 nucleotides read TGCGCCAGCAGCCAAGATTTTGGCGTCCATGAGCAGTTCTTC.

This clonotype was observed once. The chain uses TRBV20-1 and TRBJ1-2; D is perhaps TRBD1 (6 bases). V lost 5 bases and J lost 2, with 12 bases in between. The CDR3 is 13 amino acids. The germline gives CDR1 DFQATT, CDR2 SNEGSKA (reference sequence). CDR3 bases: TGCAGTGCTCAACAGGGCGCAAACTATGGCTACACCTTC. Amino acid sequence: CSAQQGANYGYTF.

This clonotype has just a few counts. CDR3 in DNA: TGTGCCAGTAGTGGGGCGGACAGGGGGCAGCCCCAGCATTTT. The encoded protein is CASSGADRGQPQHF. This chain uses TRBV19 with TRBJ1-5; 10 nucleotides line up with TRBD1. J gave up 7 bases and V 5 bases, and 5 bases lay outside the gene matches. CDR1 and CDR2 from the germline V gene are LNHDA and SQIVND (reference sequence). The CDR3 runs to 14 residues.

V gene TRBV20-1 combines with J gene TRBJ1-5; D gene uncertain. The length of the CDR3 is 13 residues. Looked up from germline, CDR1 is DFQATT and CDR2 is SNEGSKA (reference sequence). V lost 5 bases, J lost 0 bases, and 8 bases lay in between. DNA for the CDR3: TGCAGTGCTCCTGGCTATAGCAATCAGCCCCAGCATTTT. It translates to CSAPGYSNQPQHF.

The chain couples TRBV7-3 to TRBJ2-3; D gene unclear. The CDR3 is 13 residues long. Trimming took off 0 bases at V and 2 bases at J, with 3 bases between the two ends. Germline loops: CDR1 SGHTA, CDR2 FQGTGA. CDR3 DNA sequence: TGTGCCAGCAGCTTAACCTACACAGATACGCAGTATTTT. Translated: CASSLTYTDTQYF.

The genes are TRBV6-2 or TRBV6-3 and TRBJ1-1, with a tentative D call TRBD1 (5 bases). The CDR3 is 13 amino acids. Trimming cost V 5 bases and J 5 bases, with 12 bases left between them. CDR1 MNHEY and CDR2 SVGEGT come from the germline V gene. CDR3 in amino acids: CASSPRPGTEAFF. As DNA, the CDR3 is TGTGCCAGCAGTCCTAGGCCAGGGACTGAAGCTTTCTTT.

In this sample, this clonotype turned up a few times. The rearrangement uses TRBV13 and TRBJ1-1, with D perhaps TRBD1 (5 bases). The CDR3 has 13 amino acids. V lost 6 bases to trimming and J lost 5 bases, with 13 bases between them. From germline, CDR1 is PRHDT and CDR2 FYEKMQ (reference sequence). The CDR3, as DNA: TGTGCCAGCAGTCACGGACGGGGGACTGAAGCTTTCTTT. Its protein product is CASSHGRGTEAFF.